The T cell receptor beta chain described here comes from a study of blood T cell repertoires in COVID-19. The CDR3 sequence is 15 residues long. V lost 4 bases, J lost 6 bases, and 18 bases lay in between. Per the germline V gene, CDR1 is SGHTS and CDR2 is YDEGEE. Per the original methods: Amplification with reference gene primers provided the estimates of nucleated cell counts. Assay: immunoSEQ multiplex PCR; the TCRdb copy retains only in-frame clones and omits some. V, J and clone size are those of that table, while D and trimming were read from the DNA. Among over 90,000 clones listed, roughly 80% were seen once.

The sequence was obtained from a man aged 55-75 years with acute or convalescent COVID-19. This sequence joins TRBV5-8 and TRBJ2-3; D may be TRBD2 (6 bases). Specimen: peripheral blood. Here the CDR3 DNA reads TGTGCCAGCAGCCTCGACGGAGCGGGCGGGGATACGCAGTATTTT. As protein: CASSLDGAGGDTQYF.